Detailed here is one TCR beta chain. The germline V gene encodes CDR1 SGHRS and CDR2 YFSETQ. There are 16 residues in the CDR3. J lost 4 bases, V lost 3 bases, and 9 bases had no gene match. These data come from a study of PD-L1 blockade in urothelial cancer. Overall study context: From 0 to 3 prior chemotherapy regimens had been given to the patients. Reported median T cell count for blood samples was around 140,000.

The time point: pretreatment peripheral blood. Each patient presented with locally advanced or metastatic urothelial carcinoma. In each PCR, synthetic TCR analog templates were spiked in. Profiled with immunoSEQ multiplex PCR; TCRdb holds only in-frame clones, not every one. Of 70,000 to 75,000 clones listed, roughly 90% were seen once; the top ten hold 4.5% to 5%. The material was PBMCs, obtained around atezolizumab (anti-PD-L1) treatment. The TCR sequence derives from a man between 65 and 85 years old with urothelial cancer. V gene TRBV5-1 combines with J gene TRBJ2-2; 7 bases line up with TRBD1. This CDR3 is CASSSKTGLSTGELFF. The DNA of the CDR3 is TGCGCCAGCAGCTCGAAGACAGGGTTGAGCACCGGGGAGCTGTTTTTT.